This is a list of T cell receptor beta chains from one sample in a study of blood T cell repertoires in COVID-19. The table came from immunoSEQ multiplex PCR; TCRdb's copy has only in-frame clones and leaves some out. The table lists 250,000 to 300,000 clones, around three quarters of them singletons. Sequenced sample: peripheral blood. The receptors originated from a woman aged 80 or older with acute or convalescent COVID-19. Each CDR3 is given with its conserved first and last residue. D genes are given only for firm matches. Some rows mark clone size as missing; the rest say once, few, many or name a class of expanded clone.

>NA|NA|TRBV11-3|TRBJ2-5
CASSIRETWETQYF
TGTGCCAGCTCCATCCGGGAGACCTGGGAGACCCAGTACTTC
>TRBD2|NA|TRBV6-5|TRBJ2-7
CASSYLAGGTYEQYF
TGTGCCAGCAGTTACTTAGCGGGGGGGACTTACGAGCAGTACTTC
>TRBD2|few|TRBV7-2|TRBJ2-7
CASSLEAGGPNEQYF
TGTGCCAGCAGCTTAGAAGCGGGGGGGCCCAACGAGCAGTACTTC
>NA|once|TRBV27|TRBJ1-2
CAISPPECYGYTF
TGTGCCATCTCCCCCCCCGAGTGCTATGGCTACACCTTC
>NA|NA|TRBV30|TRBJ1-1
CAWTPLGEEAFF
TGTGCCTGGACCCCCCTTGGGGAGGAAGCTTTCTTT
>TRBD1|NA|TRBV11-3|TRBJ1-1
CASSLNQGATEAFF
TGTGCCAGCAGCCTCAACCAGGGGGCGACTGAAGCTTTCTTT
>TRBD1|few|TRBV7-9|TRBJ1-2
CASSVQGAANYGYTF
TGTGCCAGCAGCGTACAGGGGGCGGCTAACTATGGCTACACCTTC
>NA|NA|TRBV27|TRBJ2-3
CASSLLGLSTDTQYF
TGTGCCAGCAGTTTACTGGGACTGAGCACAGATACGCAGTATTTT
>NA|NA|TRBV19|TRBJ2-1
CASSILPTESSYNEQFF
TGTGCCAGTAGTATCCTCCCTACCGAGAGCTCCTACAATGAGCAGTTCTTC
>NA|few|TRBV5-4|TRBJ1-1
CASSSQGDTEAFF
TGTGCCAGCAGCTCACAGGGTGACACTGAAGCTTTCTTT
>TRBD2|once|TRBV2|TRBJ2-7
CASMAGTGGLDEQYF
TGTGCCAGCATGGCCGGGACGGGAGGTTTGGACGAGCAGTACTTC
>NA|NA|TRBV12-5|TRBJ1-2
CASGLMRPRNYGYTF
TGTGCTAGTGGTTTGATGCGGCCTCGGAACTATGGCTACACCTTC
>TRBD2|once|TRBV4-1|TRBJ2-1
CASTGGGLNEQFF
TGCGCCAGCACGGGGGGGGGCCTGAATGAGCAGTTCTTC
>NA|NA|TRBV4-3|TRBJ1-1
CASSQDPGSTHTEAFF
TGCGCCAGCAGCCAAGACCCAGGTAGTACCCACACTGAAGCTTTCTTT
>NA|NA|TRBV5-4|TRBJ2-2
CASSPPGSPNTGELFF
TGTGCCAGCAGTCCACCAGGCTCCCCGAACACCGGGGAGCTGTTTTTT
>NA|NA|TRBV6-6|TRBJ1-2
CASSPNGGTGTGYGYTF
TGTGCCAGCAGTCCAAACGGGGGGACTGGGACCGGGTATGGCTACACCTTC
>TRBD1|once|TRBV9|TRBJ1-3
CASSEGQGVSGNTIYF
TGTGCCAGCAGCGAGGGACAGGGGGTTTCTGGAAACACCATATATTTT
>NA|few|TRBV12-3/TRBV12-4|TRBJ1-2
CASSRGYGYTF
TGTGCCAGCAGTCGAGGCTATGGCTACACCTTC
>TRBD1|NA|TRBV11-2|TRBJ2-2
CASSPRTGDTGELFF
TGTGCCAGCAGCCCCAGGACAGGAGACACCGGGGAGCTGTTTTTT
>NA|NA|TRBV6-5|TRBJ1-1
CATTPGREGNTEAFF
TGTGCCACGACCCCCGGGAGGGAAGGCAACACTGAAGCTTTCTTT
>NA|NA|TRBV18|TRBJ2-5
CASSTRTSSQETQYF
TGTGCCAGCTCAACAAGGACAAGCTCTCAAGAGACCCAGTACTTC
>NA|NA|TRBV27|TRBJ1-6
CASSLTLLRNNSPLHF
TGTGCCAGCAGTTTAACCCTCTTGAGAAATAATTCACCCCTCCACTTT
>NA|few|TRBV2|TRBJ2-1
CASVPEINNEQFF
TGTGCCAGCGTCCCCGAGATCAACAATGAGCAGTTCTTC
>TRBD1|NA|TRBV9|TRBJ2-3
CASSPHRTGRSSDTQYF
TGTGCCAGCAGCCCCCACCGGACAGGGCGTTCGTCAGATACGCAGTATTTT
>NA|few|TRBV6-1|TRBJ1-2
CASSDAAAYGYTF
TGTGCCAGCAGTGATGCGGCAGCTTATGGCTACACCTTC
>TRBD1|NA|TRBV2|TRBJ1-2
CASTGDRGDGYTF
TGTGCCAGCACCGGGGACAGGGGCGATGGCTACACCTTC
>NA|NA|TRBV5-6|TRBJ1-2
CASSLGSHGYTF
TGTGCCAGCAGCTTGGGCAGTCATGGCTACACCTTC